Following are 20 T cell receptor beta chains from one sample sequenced in a study of cytomegalovirus exposure and HLA in healthy donors. 13 Jbeta primers and 60 Vbeta primers were used for the PCR. Method: immunoSEQ multiplex PCR; TCRdb's copy keeps in-frame clones and lacks some. Among 110,000 to 150,000 clones, around 9.6% were seen once, and the ten largest hold about 1.7%. Sequencing was done on a sample of PBMCs. The receptors derive from a male donor in good health and CMV-seronegative.

CDR3 protein: CASSLEGQGAGEQYF. The CDR3 region has the DNA TGTGCCAGCAGCTTAGAGGGACAGGGGGCAGGCGAGCAGTACTTC. This chain joins TRBV7-2 and TRBJ2-7, with TRBD1 matching 12 bases. Looked up from germline, CDR1 is SGHTA and CDR2 is FQGNSA. J lost 6 bases, V lost 1 base, and 4 bases had no gene match. The CDR3 runs 15 residues. Using reference TRBV7-2 and TRBJ2-7 for the parts outside the CDR3, the full variable domain is GAGVSQSPSNKVTEKGKDVELRCDPISGHTALYWYRQSLGQGLEFLIYFQGNSAPDKSGLPSDRFSAERTGGSVSTLTIQRTQQEDSAVYLCASSLEGQGAGEQYFGPGTRLTVT.

The chain carries TRBV19 and TRBJ2-7; unclear D gene. Germline V gives CDR1 LNHDA, CDR2 SQIVND (reference sequence). Trimming stripped 3 bases from V and 0 bases from J, with 6 bases between. CDR3 length: 13 amino acids. The CDR3 DNA reads as TGTGCCAGTAGTATTGAGCGCTCCTACGAGCAGTACTTC. Its protein is CASSIERSYEQYF. The whole variable domain, filled in from reference TRBV19 and TRBJ2-7, reads DGGITQSPKYLFRKEGQNVTLSCEQNLNHDAMYWYRQDPGQGLRLIYYSQIVNDFQKGDIAEGYSVSREKKESFPLTVTSAQKNPTAFYLCASSIERSYEQYFGPGTRLTVT.

The chain links TRBV13 to TRBJ2-6; 8 bases are a match to TRBD1. CDR1 and CDR2 (germline): PRHDT, FYEKMQ (reference sequence). V was clipped by 4 bases and J by 15 bases; unmatched bases: 14. This CDR3 has 15 amino acids. The CDR3 coding sequence is TGTGCCAGCAGCTACGGGACAGGTTATCGCAAGGACCTGACTTTC. Amino acids: CASSYGTGYRKDLTF.

The chain links TRBV7-9 to TRBJ1-2; D is undetermined. Germline V CDR1 and CDR2: SEHNR, FQNEAQ (reference sequence). This CDR3 has 12 residues. Trimming removed 1 base from V and 8 bases from J, with 8 bases in between. CDR3: CASSLGEGGYTF. CDR3 bases: TGTGCCAGCAGCTTAGGGGAGGGAGGCTACACCTTC.

This clone was detected only a few times. This rearrangement joins TRBV4-3 to TRBJ2-7; TRBD1 matches at 7 bases. The V and J ends lost 3 bases and 3 bases, in that order; junction bases with no gene match: 8. Germline V lookup: CDR1 LGHNA, CDR2 YSLEER. The CDR3 totals 15 residues. CDR3 loop: CASSQDRDSYYEQYF. In nucleotides, the CDR3 is TGCGCCAGCAGCCAGGACCGGGACAGCTACTACGAGCAGTACTTC.

V usage is TRBV5-1 and J usage is TRBJ1-2; D uncertain. The CDR3 runs to 13 residues. Germline V gene sequence: CDR1 SGHRS, CDR2 YFSETQ. V gave up 0 bases and J gave up 6 bases, with 9 bases separating them. This CDR3 is CASSLGQVNGYTF. DNA of the CDR3: TGCGCCAGCAGCTTGGGGCAGGTAAATGGCTACACCTTC.

This clone was detected only a few times. The same CDR3 also results from other DNA sequences found in this sample. The rearrangement joins TRBV7-2 to TRBJ2-7; D gene unclear. Looked up from germline, CDR1 is SGHTA and CDR2 is FQGNSA. Between the trimmed V and J ends, which lost 4 bases and 0 bases, there was a span of 4 bases. The CDR3 has 12 amino acids. CDR3 protein: CASSSSSYEQYF. Written as DNA, the CDR3 is TGTGCCAGCAGCTCTTCCTCCTACGAGCAGTACTTC.

Regarding this clone: The sample carries other DNA sequences with the same CDR3. The rearrangement joins TRBV10-1 to TRBJ2-2; D remains unclear. Between the trimmed V and J ends, which lost 4 bases and 6 bases, there was a span of 15 bases. Per the germline V gene, CDR1 is WNHNN and CDR2 is SYGVQD (reference sequence). CDR3 size: 15 residues. The CDR3 loop is CASSGVEIPAGELFF. For the CDR3, the DNA is TGCGCCAGCAGTGGAGTCGAGATACCCGCCGGGGAGCTGTTTTTT.

There are a few counts of this clone. The chain joins TRBV19 to TRBJ1-2; TRBD1 matches 7 bases. Germline trimming cut 8 bases from V and 3 bases from J; bases unmatched to any gene: 9. Per germline, CDR1 LNHDA and CDR2 SQIVND (reference sequence). The CDR3 contains 14 residues. The CDR3: CASVRDSWDYGYTF. DNA for the CDR3: TGTGCCAGTGTGCGGGACAGCTGGGACTATGGCTACACCTTC.

J is TRBJ1-2 and V is TRBV5-1, with TRBD1 identical over 8 bases. CDR1 SGHRS and CDR2 YFSETQ come from the germline V gene. The CDR3 length is 12 residues. Unmatched junction bases numbered 9, after V lost 4 bases and J lost 13 bases. The CDR3 region is CASSLGQGDPTF. CDR3 DNA: TGCGCCAGCAGCCTTGGACAGGGAGATCCCACCTTC.

This clone was seen a few times. The chain has TRBV11-3 and TRBJ2-1, with TRBD2 matching 8 bases. V lost 0 bases, J lost 4 bases, and 5 bases stayed unmatched. CDR3 size: 16 residues. CDR1 and CDR2 from the germline V gene are SGHNT and YENEEA. The CDR3 sequence is CASSLDYRGGYNEQFF. CDR3 bases: TGTGCCAGCAGCTTAGACTACCGGGGGGGTTACAATGAGCAGTTCTTC.

The chain uses TRBV7-2 and TRBJ2-1, with D uncertain. Germline V gene lookup returns CDR1 SGHTA and CDR2 FQGNSA. The CDR3 runs to 15 residues. V lost 0 bases and J lost 9, with 15 bases in between. The CDR3 sequence: CASSLAVSPGFEQFF. The CDR3, as DNA: TGTGCCAGCAGCTTAGCGGTCTCACCAGGCTTTGAGCAGTTCTTC. Combining the CDR3 with reference TRBV7-2 and TRBJ2-1 gives the whole variable domain GAGVSQSPSNKVTEKGKDVELRCDPISGHTALYWYRQSLGQGLEFLIYFQGNSAPDKSGLPSDRFSAERTGGSVSTLTIQRTQQEDSAVYLCASSLAVSPGFEQFFGPGTRLTVL.

The rearrangement uses TRBV27 and TRBJ2-7; maybe TRBD1 (5 bases). From germline, CDR1 is MNHEY and CDR2 SMNVEV (reference sequence). Trimming left V 5 bases short and J 2 bases short, with 13 bases between. CDR3 length: 14 amino acids. The CDR3 protein is CASSPTQDTYEQYF. DNA for the CDR3: TGTGCCAGCAGTCCGACACAGGATACCTACGAGCAGTACTTC.

This clone occurred a few times. The chain joins TRBV2 to TRBJ2-2; 8 bases map to TRBD2. Germline V gene lookup returns CDR1 SNHLY and CDR2 FYNNEI. V trimming: 6 bases; J trimming: 1 base; junction bases outside the gene matches: 4. There are 15 residues in the CDR3. As DNA, the CDR3 is TGTGCCAGCAGCGGACTAGCTCGGAACACCGGGGAGCTGTTTTTT. Translation: CASSGLARNTGELFF. Combining the CDR3 with reference TRBV2 and TRBJ2-2 gives the whole variable domain EPEVTQTPSHQVTQMGQEVILRCVPISNHLYFYWYRQILGQKVEFLVSFYNNEISEKSEIFDDQFSVERPDGSNFTLKIRSTKLEDSAMYFCASSGLARNTGELFFGEGSRLTVL.

The V call is TRBV19, the J call TRBJ1-6; 10 positions match TRBD1. V lost 6 bases, J lost 8 bases, and 7 bases stayed unmatched. Germline lookup yields CDR1 LNHDA and CDR2 SQIVND (reference sequence). This CDR3 is 15 amino acids long. The CDR3, as DNA: TGTGCCAGTAGACCGCATGGACAGGGGGATTCACCCCTCCACTTT. Amino acid sequence: CASRPHGQGDSPLHF.

The chain links TRBV28 to TRBJ1-1; perhaps TRBD1 as D (6 bases). The germline V gene encodes CDR1 MDHEN and CDR2 SYDVKM. Trimming took 5 bases from V and 3 from J, leaving 16 bases between them. The CDR3 contains 15 residues. CDR3 in DNA: TGTGCCAGCAGTCCCCCGACGGGGGGCTACACTGAAGCTTTCTTT. Translating it yields CASSPPTGGYTEAFF.

This clone turned up a few times. V gene TRBV6-1 combines with J gene TRBJ1-2, with D perhaps matching TRBD1 (5 bases). Germline lookup yields CDR1 MNHNS and CDR2 SASEGT. The CDR3 is made up of 16 amino acids. Trimming left V 1 base short and J 5 bases short, with 17 bases between. The DNA of the CDR3 is TGTGCCAGCAGTGAAGGGGCAGGGTGGGCAGGGTATGGCTACACCTTC. Encoded protein: CASSEGAGWAGYGYTF.

The CDR3 here is CASTAGGDIEYF. In nucleotides, the CDR3 is TGTGCCAGCACTGCGGGGGGGGACATCGAGTACTTC. The rearrangement uses TRBV6-5 and TRBJ2-5; 9 bases line up with TRBD2. Losses at the gene ends were 7 bases for V and 12 bases for J; bases not matched to a gene: 9. Germline CDR1 and CDR2: MNHEY and SVGAGI. This CDR3 contains 12 residues.

This clone has just a few counts. This rearrangement joins TRBV7-3 to TRBJ2-2; D possibly corresponds to TRBD2 (6 bases). V lost 4 bases and J 2 bases, leaving 8 bases between the germline ends. Germline-derived CDR1 and CDR2 are SGHTA and FQGTGA. CDR3 length: 14 amino acids. The CDR3 region is CASSSGLNTGELFF. The CDR3, as DNA: TGTGCCAGCAGCTCCGGACTAAACACCGGGGAGCTGTTTTTT.

The chain couples TRBV11-3 to TRBJ2-1; D uncertain. CDR1 SGHNT and CDR2 YENEEA come from the germline V gene. The length of the CDR3 is 14 residues. Trimming took off 0 bases at V and 5 bases at J, with 8 bases between the two ends. CDR3 nucleotides: TGTGCCAGCAGCTTAGATGTTACAGACAATGAGCAGTTCTTC. Amino acid sequence: CASSLDVTDNEQFF.